The present T cell receptor (beta chain) was sequenced within a study of T cells in Graves' hyperthyroidism and ophthalmopathy (dated by TCRdb to about 2019). The study in broad terms: Peripheral blood samples were taken at initial diagnosis, before any treatment was given. Prospective prediction of ophthalmopathy was tested in an independent validation cohort of some 19 hyperthyroidism patients and around 16 patients who later progressed to ophthalmopathy. The paper reports TCR Vbeta CDR3 sequencing of more than 120 peripheral blood samples: fewer than 50 ophthalmopathy, 75 to 80 hyperthyroidism and around 17 progressor patients. Following sampling, methimazole starting at 30 mg daily was given to hyperthyroidism patients, and high-dose intravenous methylprednisolone was given to ophthalmopathy patients. In several Graves' hyperthyroidism patients, the study also compared T-cell repertoires from thyroid tissue with T-cell repertoires from blood. The 100 discovery patients were randomly divided into training and test sets at a 7:3 ratio. A discovery cohort of about 96 patients, approximately 45 with Graves' ophthalmopathy and 55 to 60 with stable Graves' hyperthyroidism, was used to find distinguishing TCR V-J signatures.

Amplification of TCR beta CDR3 regions was carried out from RNA transcripts. The TCR CDR3 was subjected to a first round of RT-PCR using the HTBI primer set and the Qiagen OneStep RT-PCR kit. The libraries were constructed in a second round of multiplex PCR and then size-selected and purified. The libraries were sequenced on an Illumina HiSeq2000 using paired-end 100 bp reads. In the original analysis: Raw data were processed with SOAPnuke, discarding reads with adapters, uncalled bases, mean Phred below 15, or no exact constant-primer or identifier match. COPE v1.2.5 was used to merge high-quality paired reads, and clonotypes were defined as unique nucleotide sequences. Clonotypes were aligned to IMGT TRBV, TRBD and TRBJ reference segments using MiTCR v1.1. The analysis included only V-J combinations with a frequency above 0.0001, which together covered roughly 99% of the repertoires. The TCS score was defined as F50 (clonal expansion) divided by E x V (chaos), with BLOSUM62-based TCRdist calculated between CDR3 peptides within each V-J. Welch's t-statistics and random forest reduced some 510 V-J features to roughly 13, which were used in a naive Bayes classifier (R e1071). TCRdb reanalyzed the raw reads on its own, using fastp at Q25 for trimming and MiXCR for clone calling, and kept in-frame beta chains. Every entry covers one CDR3 protein and lists the most common genes and DNA from its rows. The V and J calls come from TCRdb's annotation, not from the publication. The sample table lists around 340,000 distinct CDR3 sequences, about a sixth of them with a count of one. The ten largest account for about a third of the sample.

This clonotype was seen at least ten times. What antigen it recognizes has not been identified. Within one base of it there is no much larger clone, and no base qualities were kept. The CDR3 holds 15 amino acids from the cysteine to the phenylalanine. The entry retains the CDR3 DNA only, 45 bases that are in frame from base 1. From V the trimming removes 4 bases and from J it removes 5 bases, while the gene matches leave 7 bases of the junction unaccounted for. Broad study findings and their caveats: Blood samples also contained most of the expanded thyroid clonotypes (frequency above 0.001), which suggests that blood repertoires may reflect thyroid immune responses. No statistical method was used to set the sample size in advance, and investigators knew the group allocation. Ophthalmopathy was separated from stable hyperthyroidism by a 13 V-J signature model, with 87.88% sensitivity and 81% to 82% specificity obtained in cross-validation and 80%/75% obtained in testing. In validation, the model predicted progression to ophthalmopathy with 55% to 71% sensitivity and around 72% specificity, a median of about 6 months before onset.

The hyperthyroidism patients were between 18 and 65 years old and newly diagnosed, with a disease duration of less than 2 months. The study excluded patients with uncontrolled infections, other autoimmune diseases, pregnancy or lactation. Diagnoses were based on clinical symptoms, serum thyroxine and TRAb, thyroid ultrasound and orbital computed tomography. Blood from progressor patients was collected at the time of first diagnosis with hyperthyroidism, before any ophthalmopathy symptoms had appeared. PBMCs were separated from 7.5 to 10 ml of fresh peripheral blood using Ficoll-Paque density gradient centrifugation. Patients classed as progressors first received a Graves' hyperthyroidism diagnosis and then went on to develop ophthalmopathy during follow-up. Trizol reagent was used to extract total RNA, and RNA quality was then checked on an Agilent 2100 Bioanalyzer.

Recombination linked TRBV12-3 or TRBV12-4 to TRBJ1-1; 10 central nucleotides agree with TRBD1. The source is a woman in her thirties with Graves' hyperthyroidism that later progressed to Graves' ophthalmopathy. The sample comprised blood. The nucleotides are TGTGCCAGCAGTTCAGGGACAGGGGCGCGGACTGAAGCTTTCTTT. Translated, it gives CASSSGTGARTEAFF.